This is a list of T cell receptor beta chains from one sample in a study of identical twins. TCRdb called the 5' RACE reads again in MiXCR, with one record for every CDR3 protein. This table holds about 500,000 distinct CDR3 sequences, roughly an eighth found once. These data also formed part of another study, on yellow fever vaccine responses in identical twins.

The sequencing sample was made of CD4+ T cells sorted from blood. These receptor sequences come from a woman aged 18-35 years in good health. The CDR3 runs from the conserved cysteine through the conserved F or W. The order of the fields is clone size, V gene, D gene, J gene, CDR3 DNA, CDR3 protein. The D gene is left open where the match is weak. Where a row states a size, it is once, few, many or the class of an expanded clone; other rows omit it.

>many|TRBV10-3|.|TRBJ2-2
TGTGCCATCAGTGAGTCGAATCTCGGGGAGCTGTTTTTT
CAISESNLGELFF
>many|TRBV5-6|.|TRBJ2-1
TGTGCCAGCAGCTTGAGGCCCCGGCCCTACAATGAGCAGTTCTTC
CASSLRPRPYNEQFF
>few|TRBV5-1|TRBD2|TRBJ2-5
TGCGCCAGCAGCTTGAGGGCGGGGGGGCCTCAAGAGACCCAGTACTTC
CASSLRAGGPQETQYF
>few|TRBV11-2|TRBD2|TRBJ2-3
TGTGCCAGCAGTCGAGGGAGCGGGGGTATCGCAGATACGCAGTATTTT
CASSRGSGGIADTQYF
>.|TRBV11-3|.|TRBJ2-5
TGTGCCAGCAGTCGTACGGGGACCCAAGAGACCCAGTACTTC
CASSRTGTQETQYF
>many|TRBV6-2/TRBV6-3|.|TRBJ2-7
TGTGCCAGCAGTTACACGACAGGCGTTGACTACGAGCAGTACTTC
CASSYTTGVDYEQYF
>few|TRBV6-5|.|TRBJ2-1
TGTGCCAGCAGTTACTCTCGGACTGGGTACAATGAGCAGTTCTTC
CASSYSRTGYNEQFF
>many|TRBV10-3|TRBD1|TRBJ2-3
TGTGCCTCAGGGGGCACCAGCACAGATACGCAGTATTTT
CASGGTSTDTQYF
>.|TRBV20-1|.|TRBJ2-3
TGCAGTGCTAGGTCAGCCGGGTACACAGATACGCAGTATTTT
CSARSAGYTDTQYF
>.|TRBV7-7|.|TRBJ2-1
TGTGCTAGCAGCTTAGGTACGGGACGGAGGGGCGGGAATGAGCAGTTCTTC
CASSLGTGRRGGNEQFF
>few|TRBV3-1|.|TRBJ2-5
TGTGCCAGCAGCCAACGGGGGTTCCAAGAGACCCAGTACTTC
CASSQRGFQETQYF
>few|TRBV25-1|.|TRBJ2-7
TGTGCCAGCGGATACAGGGAGGGCTACGAGCAGTACTTC
CASGYREGYEQYF
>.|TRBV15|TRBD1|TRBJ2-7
TGTGCCACCAGCAGCGAGGGCAGGGGGCTTTACGAGCAGTACTTC
CATSSEGRGLYEQYF
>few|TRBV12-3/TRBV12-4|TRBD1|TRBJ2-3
TGTGCCAGCAACAACGACAGGGGAACAGATACGCAGTATTTT
CASNNDRGTDTQYF
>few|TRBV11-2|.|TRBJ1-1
TGTGCCAGCAGCTTTTGGGTCGGCACTGAAGCTTTCTTT
CASSFWVGTEAFF
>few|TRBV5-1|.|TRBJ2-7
TGCGCCAGCAGCTGGACAGACTCGTCCTACGAGCAGTACTTC
CASSWTDSSYEQYF
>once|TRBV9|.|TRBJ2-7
TGTGCCAGCAGCGTAGGTCAGCCTGCCTACGAGCAGTACTTC
CASSVGQPAYEQYF
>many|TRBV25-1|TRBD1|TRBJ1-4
TGTGCCAGCAGTCGACAGGGGGCCGGAAATGAAAAACTGTTTTTT
CASSRQGAGNEKLFF
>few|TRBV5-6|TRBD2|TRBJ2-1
TGTGCCAGCAGCTTGGCCCGGCGGGAGGGAATGCGAGGGCAGTTCTTC
CASSLARREGMRGQFF
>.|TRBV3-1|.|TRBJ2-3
TGTGCCAGCAGCCAAAGAGGGGTCGTGGATACGCAGTATTTT
CASSQRGVVDTQYF
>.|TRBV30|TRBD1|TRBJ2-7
TGTGCCTGGAGTTCCGGACAGGTAAAAAGTTTC
CAWSSGQVKSF
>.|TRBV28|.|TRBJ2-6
TGTGCCAGCAGAGGCCTGTCTGGGGCCAACGTCCTGACTTTC
CASRGLSGANVLTF
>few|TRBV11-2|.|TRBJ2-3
TGTGCCAGCAGCTTAGTGTTGGATCCGTATGATACGCAGTATTTT
CASSLVLDPYDTQYF
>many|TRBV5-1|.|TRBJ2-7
TGCGCCAGCAGCTTCAACAGGGACGAGCAGTACTTC
CASSFNRDEQYF
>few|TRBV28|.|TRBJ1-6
TGTGCCAGCAGTTTTATACAGGCGGCGGAAAGAGGGTCACCCCTCCACTTT
CASSFIQAAERGSPLHF
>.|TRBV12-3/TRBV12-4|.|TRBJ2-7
TGTGCCAGCAGCCCCCAGTCCCTTGGGACCTACGAGCAGTACTTC
CASSPQSLGTYEQYF
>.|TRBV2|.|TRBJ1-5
TGTGCCAGCAGACAGTCCAGTCAGCCCCAGCATTTT
CASRQSSQPQHF
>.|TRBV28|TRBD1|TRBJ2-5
TGTGCCAGCAGCCCCACTAGGGTCCCACCCGTCCGACAGGGAGAGACCCAGTACTTC
CASSPTRVPPVRQGETQYF
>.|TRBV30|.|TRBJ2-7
TGTGCCTGGAGCGGGGGTCTCTACGAGCAGTACTTC
CAWSGGLYEQYF
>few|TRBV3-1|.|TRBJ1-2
TGTGCCAGCAGCCCGTTGACGGATAACTATGGCTACACCTTC
CASSPLTDNYGYTF
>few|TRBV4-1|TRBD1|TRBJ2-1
TGCGCCAGCAGCCAAGATCACGGGACAGGGGGTTACAATGAGCAGTTCTTC
CASSQDHGTGGYNEQFF
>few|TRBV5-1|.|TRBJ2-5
TGCGCCAGCAGCTTGGTGGAGCAAAACCAAGAGACCCAGTACTTC
CASSLVEQNQETQYF
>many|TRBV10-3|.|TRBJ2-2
TGTGCCATCAGTCGGACCGGGGCGGGATCGAACACCGGGGAGCTGTTTTTT
CAISRTGAGSNTGELFF
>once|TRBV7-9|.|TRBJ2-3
TGTGCCAGCAGCTTAGCGGTCCCCCCAACTAGGTCAGATACGCAGTATTTT
CASSLAVPPTRSDTQYF
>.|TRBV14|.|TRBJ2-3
TGTGCCAGCAGCCAAGGCGGGGTCCCTAGCACAGATACGCAGTATTTT
CASSQGGVPSTDTQYF
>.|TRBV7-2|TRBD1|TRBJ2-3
TGTGCCAGCAGCTCAGACAGGGGAGGCACAGATACGCAGTATTTT
CASSSDRGGTDTQYF
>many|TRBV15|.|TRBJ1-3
TGTGCCACCAGCAGAGCGGGCTCTGGAAACACCATATATTTT
CATSRAGSGNTIYF
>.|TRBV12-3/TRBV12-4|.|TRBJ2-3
TGTGCCAGCAGAGCCCCCCTAACAGGGTCCACAGATACGCAGTATTTT
CASRAPLTGSTDTQYF
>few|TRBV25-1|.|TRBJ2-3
TGTGCCAGCAGTCACCCAGATACGCAGTATTTT
CASSHPDTQYF
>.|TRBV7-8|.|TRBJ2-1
TGTGCCAGCAGCGTCTTAGGGGGGGCGAGCTCCTACAATGAGCAGTTCTTC
CASSVLGGASSYNEQFF
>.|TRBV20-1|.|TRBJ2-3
TGCAGTGCTAGAGATTTGAGGGCAGATACGCAGTATTTT
CSARDLRADTQYF
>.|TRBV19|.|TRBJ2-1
TGTGCCAGTAGTTCCCCCCGGGGGGCCAGCTCCTACAATGAGCAGTTCTTC
CASSSPRGASSYNEQFF
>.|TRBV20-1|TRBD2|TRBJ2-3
TGCAGTGCTGGAGAGGGCGGGAGGGCCGTTGGAGATACGCAGTATTTT
CSAGEGGRAVGDTQYF
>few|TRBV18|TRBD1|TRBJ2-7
TGTGCCAGCTCACCAAGATTCGGGACAGCTACCTACGAGCAGTACTTC
CASSPRFGTATYEQYF
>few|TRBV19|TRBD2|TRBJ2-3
TGTGCCAGTAGTATGATGACTAGCGATAAAGATACGCAGTATTTT
CASSMMTSDKDTQYF
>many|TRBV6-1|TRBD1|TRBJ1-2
TGTGCCAGCAACTTAGGGGGCGACTATGGCTACACCTTC
CASNLGGDYGYTF
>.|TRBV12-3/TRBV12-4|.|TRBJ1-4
TGTGCCAGCAGTTTATCAATAACTAATGAAAAACTGTTTTTT
CASSLSITNEKLFF
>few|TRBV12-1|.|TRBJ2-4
TGTGCCAGCAGCTTCGGCCTAGCGGGGGGCGGAAAGTACTTC
CASSFGLAGGGKYF
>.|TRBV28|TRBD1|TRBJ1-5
TGTGCCAGCAGTTCATACAGGGGTGGCAATCAGCCCCAGCATTTT
CASSSYRGGNQPQHF
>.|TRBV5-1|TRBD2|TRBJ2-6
TGCGCCAGCAGCAAAACTAGCGAAGGGGCCAACGTCCTGACTTTC
CASSKTSEGANVLTF
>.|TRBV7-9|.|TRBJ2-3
TGTGCCAGCAGCTTAGTCTCGCCTGCCACAGATACGCAGTATTTT
CASSLVSPATDTQYF
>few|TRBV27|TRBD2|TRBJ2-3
TGTGCCAGCAGTTTTAGCGGGAAAACAGATACGCAGTATTTT
CASSFSGKTDTQYF
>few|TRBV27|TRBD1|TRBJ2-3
TGTGCCAGCAGTCGCACCGGGACAGGGTCTCCGCAGTATTTT
CASSRTGTGSPQYF
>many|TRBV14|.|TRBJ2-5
TGTGCCAGCAGCCAAATTTCGCCCGGGGGAGGCGAGACCCAGTACTTC
CASSQISPGGGETQYF